One and the same sample provided the 22 T cell receptor beta chains below, sequenced in a study of radiotherapy plus CTLA-4 blockade in lung cancer (dated by TCRdb to 2016 to 2019). Receptors were amplified or captured by the immunoSEQ multiplex PCR assay. Held by TCRdb, this immuneACCESS table contains in-frame sequences only and omits some clones. Under half of the omission traces to an unresolved V gene where checked; the cause of the rest is unknown. Present in this sample are about 59,000 clones, around 76% of which were seen just once. The top ten clonotypes cover about 3% of the sample. This specimen consisted of peripheral blood, obtained from a patient treated with radiotherapy plus ipilimumab. These receptors were taken from a human donor with non-small cell lung cancer who had a complete response to radiotherapy plus ipilimumab.

The chain is built from TRBV2 and TRBJ1-6; D is uncertain. CDR3 length: 13 residues. Germline V lookup: CDR1 SNHLY, CDR2 FYNNEI. V lost 8 bases to trimming and J lost 2 bases, with 7 bases between them. The CDR3 protein is CASAGTYNSPLHF. CDR3 in DNA: TGTGCCAGCGCCGGGACCTATAATTCACCCCTCCACTTT.

The chain employs TRBV9 and TRBJ1-1; 7 bases are a match to TRBD1. The ends lost 0 bases at V and 1 base at J; junction bases unmatched: 3. This CDR3 contains 15 residues. Per germline, CDR1 SGDLS and CDR2 YYNGEE. DNA of the CDR3: TGTGCCAGCAGCGTAGGGAACAGGGGGAACACTGAAGCTTTCTTT. This sequence encodes CASSVGNRGNTEAFF.

This rearrangement joins TRBV5-1 to TRBJ2-1, with 12 bases fitting TRBD2. The V gene end was trimmed by 4 bases and the J gene end by 8 bases; junction bases not matched to a gene: 7. The CDR3 extends over 15 amino acids. Per germline, CDR1 SGHRS and CDR2 YFSETQ. CDR3 protein: CASSLRLAGVDEQFF. In DNA, the CDR3 is TGCGCCAGCAGCCTACGACTAGCGGGAGTGGATGAGCAGTTCTTC.

This clone was seen a few times. This chain links TRBV2 with TRBJ2-1; D possibly corresponds to TRBD1 (6 bases). With 6 bases removed from V and 5 bases from J, the gap between germline ends came to 17 bases. Germline CDR1 SNHLY, CDR2 FYNNEI. The CDR3 has 15 residues. CDR3 in amino acids: CASSGDTTLHNEQFF. The DNA of the CDR3 is TGTGCCAGCAGCGGGGACACGACGCTACACAATGAGCAGTTCTTC.

The chain is built from TRBV6-1 and TRBJ1-1; D is perhaps TRBD1 (6 bases). The germline gives CDR1 MNHNS, CDR2 SASEGT. The CDR3 spans 15 residues. Trimming took off 6 bases at V and 4 bases at J, with 18 bases between the two ends. CDR3 protein: CASRTTGGVSTEAFF. Written as DNA, the CDR3 is TGTGCCAGCAGAACGACAGGAGGTGTGAGCACTGAAGCTTTCTTT.

The chain uses TRBV6-5 and TRBJ1-5; 9 bases fit TRBD1. V shed 2 bases, J shed 1 base, and the junction held 0 bases outside the gene matches. Germline V lookup: CDR1 MNHEY, CDR2 SVGAGI. The CDR3 extends over 15 amino acids. The CDR3 nucleotides are TGTGCCAGCAGTTACGACAGGGGGAGCAATCAGCCCCAGCATTTT. It encodes CASSYDRGSNQPQHF.

This rearrangement joins TRBV4-3 to TRBJ1-2, with D possibly matching TRBD1 (6 bases). This CDR3 is built from 16 residues. The germline gives CDR1 LGHNA, CDR2 YSLEER. Trimming pared 0 bases from V and 6 bases from J, leaving 17 bases between. Here the CDR3 DNA reads TGCGCCAGCAGCCAAGATTCTATAGCAGGGGCGAATGGCTACACCTTC. Its translation: CASSQDSIAGANGYTF.

The chain couples TRBV2 to TRBJ1-3; tentative D call: TRBD1 (5 bases). From germline, CDR1 is SNHLY and CDR2 FYNNEI. Trimming stripped 9 bases from V and 0 bases from J, with 9 bases between. The CDR3 totals 13 residues. CDR3 sequence reads: CASAGSSGNTIYF. The CDR3 region has the DNA TGTGCCAGTGCAGGGTCCTCTGGAAACACCATATATTTT.

The chain employs TRBV6-5 and TRBJ1-5, with a tentative D call TRBD1 (5 bases). The CDR3 totals 14 residues. V shed 6 bases and J shed 1 base, with 10 bases lying between them. CDR1 is MNHEY, CDR2 SVGAGI, per germline. Here the CDR3 DNA reads TGTGCCAGCAGACCAGACAGCAGCAATCAGCCCCAGCATTTT. Its protein product is CASRPDSSNQPQHF.

This chain links TRBV29-1 with TRBJ2-1, with 7 bases fitting TRBD1. This CDR3 comprises 12 residues. With 4 bases clipped from V and 4 bases from J, the junction kept 1 base outside the gene matches. Germline values: CDR1 SQVTM, CDR2 ANQGSEA. This chain's CDR3 is CSVGQGYNEQFF. The CDR3 DNA follows: TGCAGCGTTGGACAGGGTTACAATGAGCAGTTCTTC.

This clone has only one observation. The DNA of the CDR3 is TGCGCCAGCAGCCAGGGGTTTACAACAGGTAATCAGCCCCAGCATTTT. Its protein product is CASSQGFTTGNQPQHF. The chain links TRBV4-3 to TRBJ1-5; a weak D match, TRBD1 (5 bases). There are 16 residues in the CDR3. Trimming left V 3 bases short and J 4 bases short, with 16 bases between. Per the germline V gene, CDR1 is LGHNA and CDR2 is YSLEER.

This chain joins TRBV7-2 and TRBJ1-3; tentative D call: TRBD1 (5 bases). Germline V gene sequence: CDR1 SGHTA, CDR2 FQGNSA. The CDR3 sequence is 15 residues long. The germline V and J ends were trimmed by 7 bases and 0 bases, with 13 bases remaining between them. The chain's CDR3 is CASKRGVSSGNTIYF. The CDR3 nucleotides read TGTGCCAGCAAAAGGGGTGTGAGCTCTGGAAACACCATATATTTT.

V usage is TRBV5-6 and J usage is TRBJ1-4; D is perhaps TRBD1 (5 bases). Deletions cut 1 base from V and 8 bases from J, with 12 bases between. CDR1 and CDR2 (germline): SGHDT, YYEEEE. The CDR3 is made up of 14 amino acids. DNA for the CDR3: TGTGCCAGCAGCTTGCGGGGGTATGGGGAAAAACTGTTTTTT. Its translation: CASSLRGYGEKLFF.

V usage is TRBV27 and J usage is TRBJ1-2; the D gene is possibly TRBD1 (5 bases). The CDR3 is 13 residues long. In germline, CDR1 is MNHEY, CDR2 SMNVEV (reference sequence). V lost 3 bases and J lost 8, with 13 bases in between. The CDR3 loop is CASSFRQGVGYTF. In DNA, the CDR3 is TGTGCCAGCAGTTTTAGGCAGGGCGTCGGCTACACCTTC.

V is TRBV16 and J is TRBJ2-2, with a tentative D call TRBD1 (6 bases). The CDR3 is 16 residues long. CDR1 is KGHSY, CDR2 FQNENV, per germline. Trimming stripped 2 bases from V and 6 bases from J, with 16 bases between. The CDR3 coding sequence is TGTGCCAGCAGCCAAGGTTTGAGGGACACCCCCGGGGAGCTGTTTTTT. Encoded protein: CASSQGLRDTPGELFF. The full variable domain, completed using reference TRBV16 and TRBJ2-2, is GEEVAQTPKHLVRGEGQKAKLYCAPIKGHSYVFWYQQVLKNEFKFLISFQNENVFDETGMPKERFSAKCLPNSPCSLEIQATKLEDSAVYFCASSQGLRDTPGELFFGEGSRLTVL.

This clone was found once. The chain recombines TRBV6-5 with TRBJ2-1; D might be TRBD2 (5 bases). Germline V gene sequence: CDR1 MNHEY, CDR2 SVGAGI. The CDR3 covers 14 residues. V lost 9 bases and J 0 bases, leaving 12 bases between the germline ends. Here the CDR3 reads CASQDYSSYNEQFF. CDR3 DNA sequence: TGTGCCAGTCAAGACTATAGCTCCTACAATGAGCAGTTCTTC.

This clone was detected a few times. A read error may account for a junction end that differs from germline. V usage is TRBV5-1 and J usage is TRBJ1-5, with 7 nucleotides matching TRBD1. Germline CDR1 and CDR2: SGHRS and YFSETQ. This CDR3 region has 15 residues. CDR3 nucleotide sequence: TGTGCCAGCAGCTTCCGACAGGGCGGCAATCAGCCCCAGCATTTT. Encoded protein: CASSFRQGGNQPQHF.

V gene TRBV11-3 combines with J gene TRBJ2-2, with 10 bases aligning to TRBD1. V trimming: 5 bases; J trimming: 5 bases; junction bases outside the gene matches: 8. This CDR3 has 16 amino acids. Germline V lookup: CDR1 SGHNT, CDR2 YENEEA. The CDR3 loop is CASSPGQGEGTGELFF. CDR3 DNA sequence: TGTGCCAGCAGCCCCGGACAGGGGGAAGGTACCGGGGAGCTGTTTTTT.

V usage is TRBV7-2 and J usage is TRBJ1-6, with TRBD1 matching over 7 bases. The CDR3 consists of 14 residues. The germline V gene encodes CDR1 SGHTA and CDR2 FQGNSA. With 1 base clipped from V and 10 bases from J, the junction kept 4 bases outside the gene matches. The CDR3 reads CASSLERGRSPLHF. CDR3 nucleotide sequence: TGTGCCAGCAGCTTAGAGAGGGGGCGGTCACCCCTCCACTTT.

The rearrangement links TRBV19 to TRBJ2-5, with TRBD2 as a possible D gene (5 bases). The J call is doubtful: the DNA matches TRBJ2-7 better. The CDR3 loop spans 13 amino acids. Germline CDR1 and CDR2: LNHDA and SQIVND (reference sequence). CDR3 protein: CASGVAGGYEQYF. DNA for the CDR3: TGTGCCAGTGGAGTGGCAGGAGGTTACGAGCAGTACTTC.

This chain joins TRBV6-1 and TRBJ2-2; 7 bases map to TRBD1. V gave up 4 bases and J gave up 4 bases; unmatched junction bases: 3. The CDR3 length is 14 residues. The V gene's germline CDR1 is MNHNS and CDR2 SASEGT. The CDR3, as DNA: TGTGCCAGCAGTGTCACAGGGGTCACCGGGGAGCTGTTTTTT. The encoded protein is CASSVTGVTGELFF.

This clone was seen a handful of times. The chain carries TRBV5-1 and TRBJ1-4, with TRBD1 matching over 7 bases. J was trimmed by 8 bases and V by 4 bases; bases with no gene match: 5. The CDR3 spans 13 residues. Per germline, CDR1 SGHRS and CDR2 YFSETQ. In nucleotides, the CDR3 is TGCGCCAGCAGCGACCGACAGGGAGAAAAACTGTTTTTT. As protein: CASSDRQGEKLFF.